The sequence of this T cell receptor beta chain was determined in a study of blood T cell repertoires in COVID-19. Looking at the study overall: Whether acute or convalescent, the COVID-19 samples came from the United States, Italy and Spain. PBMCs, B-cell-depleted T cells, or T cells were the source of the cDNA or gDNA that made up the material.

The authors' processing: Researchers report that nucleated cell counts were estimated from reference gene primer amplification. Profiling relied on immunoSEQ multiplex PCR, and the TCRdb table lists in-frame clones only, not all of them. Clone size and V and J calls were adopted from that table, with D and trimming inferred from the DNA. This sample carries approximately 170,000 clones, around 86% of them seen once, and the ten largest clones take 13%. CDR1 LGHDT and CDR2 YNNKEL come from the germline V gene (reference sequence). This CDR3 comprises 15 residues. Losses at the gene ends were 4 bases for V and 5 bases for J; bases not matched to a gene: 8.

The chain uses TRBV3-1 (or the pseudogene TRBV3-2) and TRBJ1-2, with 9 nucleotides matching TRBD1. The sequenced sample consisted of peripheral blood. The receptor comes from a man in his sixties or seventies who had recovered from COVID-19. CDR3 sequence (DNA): TGTGCCAGCAGCCTGGGTTCCGGGACAGGGTATGGCTACACCTTC. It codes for CASSLGSGTGYGYTF.